Here is one TCR beta chain with its context. Produced via immunoSEQ multiplex PCR; TCRdb's table is partial and in-frame only. Among about 53,000 clones listed, roughly 90% were seen once. V lost 8 bases and J lost 0; bases outside the gene matches: 11. Per the germline V gene, CDR1 is MDHEN and CDR2 is SYDVKM. CDR3 length: 16 residues. This record comes from a study of blood T cell repertoires in COVID-19. This receptor was obtained from a human donor in a cohort sampled during active COVID-19. V usage is TRBV28 and J usage is TRBJ2-7; 9 bases align to TRBD2. Material for sequencing was peripheral blood. CDR3 in DNA: TGTGCCAGCCTTGGGACTAGCCGAAGGAGCTCCTACGAGCAGTACTTC. This encodes CASLGTSRRSSYEQYF.